The T cell receptor (beta chain) under discussion was sequenced for a study of immune evolution from preneoplasia to lung adenocarcinoma. In germline, CDR1 is MDHEN, CDR2 SYDVKM. The CDR3 runs 14 residues. Trimming pared 2 bases from V and 4 bases from J, leaving 9 bases between. Generated by immunoSEQ multiplex PCR, the TCRdb table keeps only in-frame clones and is missing some. The sample lists about 27,000 clones; about 76% were seen once. This sequence originates from a person between 55 and 69 years old with invasive lung adenocarcinoma. Some clones in this sample may be carry-over from other donors' samples. The V gene is TRBV28, the J gene TRBJ1-5; TRBD1 is a possible D gene (5 bases). The specimen was FFPE invasive lung adenocarcinoma tissue. The CDR3 nucleotides read TGTGCCAGCAGTTTAGGCGGGGGGAATCAGCCCCAGCATTTT. Its translation is CASSLGGGNQPQHF. Drawing the rest from reference TRBV28 and TRBJ1-5, the complete variable domain is DVKVTQSSRYLVKRTGEKVFLECVQDMDHENMFWYRQDPGLGLRLIYFSYDVKMKEKGDIPEGYSVSREKKERFSLILESASTNQTSMYLCASSLGGGNQPQHFGDGTRLSIL.